Listed below are T cell receptor beta chains from one sample, sequenced in a study of somatic mutations in cytotoxic T cells in rheumatoid arthritis. Using immunoSEQ multiplex PCR, the repertoire was profiled, and TCRdb retains in-frame clones only, with some absent. This sample has about 19,000 clones, with about four fifths found just once. Sequenced: CD8+ T cells sorted from blood. These receptors all stem from an adult with rheumatoid arthritis. The CDR3 runs from the conserved cysteine through the conserved F or W. A D gene is named only where the DNA matches it firmly. The size entry is marked missing in some rows and otherwise reads once, few, many or a size class.

abundance: NA
v_gene: TRBV9
d_gene: TRBD1
j_gene: TRBJ2-5
CDR3aa: CASSVGQGLEEQYF
CDR3nt: TGTGCCAGCAGCGTCGGACAGGGGCTTGAAGAGCAGTACTTC

abundance: NA
v_gene: TRBV7-9
d_gene: NA
j_gene: TRBJ1-1
CDR3aa: CASSRDRLEAFF
CDR3nt: TGTGCCAGCAGCCGGGACCGCCTTGAAGCTTTCTTT

abundance: NA
v_gene: TRBV27
d_gene: TRBD2
j_gene: TRBJ2-7
CDR3aa: CASSFWASSGYEQYF
CDR3nt: TGTGCCAGCAGTTTTTGGGCCTCTAGCGGCTACGAGCAGTACTTC

abundance: NA
v_gene: TRBV2
d_gene: NA
j_gene: TRBJ1-2
CDR3aa: CATITTELQVYGYTF
CDR3nt: TGTGCCACCATAACGACAGAACTTCAAGTCTATGGCTACACCTTC

abundance: once
v_gene: TRBV6-5
d_gene: NA
j_gene: TRBJ2-2
CDR3aa: CASREGPGELFF
CDR3nt: TGTGCCAGCAGGGAGGGGCCCGGGGAGCTGTTTTTT

abundance: once
v_gene: TRBV10-3
d_gene: TRBD2
j_gene: TRBJ2-1
CDR3aa: CAISEGASGKHEQFF
CDR3nt: TGTGCCATCAGTGAAGGGGCTAGCGGGAAGCATGAGCAGTTCTTC

abundance: NA
v_gene: TRBV6-1
d_gene: NA
j_gene: TRBJ1-2
CDR3aa: CASSEGVGNIYGYTF
CDR3nt: TGTGCCAGCAGTGAAGGAGTGGGGAACATCTATGGCTACACCTTC

abundance: NA
v_gene: TRBV9
d_gene: NA
j_gene: TRBJ1-6
CDR3aa: CASSPPNSPLHF
CDR3nt: TGTGCCAGCAGCCCACCTAATTCACCCCTCCACTTT

abundance: once
v_gene: TRBV27
d_gene: NA
j_gene: TRBJ1-5
CDR3aa: CASSLLSAQSNQPQHF
CDR3nt: TGTGCCAGCAGTTTATTATCGGCACAGAGCAATCAGCCCCAGCATTTT

abundance: NA
v_gene: TRBV27
d_gene: NA
j_gene: TRBJ1-5
CDR3aa: CASSTGTSSQPQHF
CDR3nt: TGTGCCAGCAGTACAGGTACCTCTAGTCAGCCCCAGCATTTT

abundance: NA
v_gene: TRBV29-1
d_gene: NA
j_gene: TRBJ1-5
CDR3aa: CSVAKEGGMNQPQHF
CDR3nt: TGCAGCGTTGCCAAAGAGGGGGGTATGAATCAGCCCCAGCATTTT

abundance: NA
v_gene: TRBV9
d_gene: TRBD2
j_gene: TRBJ2-3
CDR3aa: CASSVDEAGGVDTQYF
CDR3nt: TGTGCCAGCAGCGTAGACGAAGCGGGAGGGGTAGATACGCAGTATTTT

abundance: NA
v_gene: TRBV5-5
d_gene: NA
j_gene: TRBJ1-5
CDR3aa: CASSSHPGGGQPQHF
CDR3nt: TGTGCCAGCAGCTCACACCCCGGTGGTGGCCAGCCCCAGCATTTT

abundance: NA
v_gene: TRBV9
d_gene: NA
j_gene: TRBJ2-1
CDR3aa: CASSVLSGNEQFF
CDR3nt: TGTGCCAGCAGCGTACTTAGCGGCAATGAGCAGTTCTTC